The present T cell receptor beta chain was sequenced within a study of PD-1 blockade in classical Hodgkin lymphoma. Time point in this sample: cycle 4 day 1 (C4D1), after less than seven weeks of nivolumab. Relapse was seen in all patients after autologous stem cell transplantation, and brentuximab vedotin exposure was variable. CDR3 size: 15 residues. With 0 bases removed from V and 6 bases from J, the gap between germline ends came to 13 bases. Germline V gives CDR1 SGHRS, CDR2 YFSETQ. Produced via immunoSEQ multiplex PCR; TCRdb's table is partial and in-frame only. This table holds about 61,000 clones, 70% to 90% found once.

The rearrangement uses TRBV5-1 and TRBJ1-5; D is uncertain. The starting material was peripheral blood mononuclear cells (PBMCs), obtained before the fourth cycle of nivolumab. The TCR originated in a human donor with classical Hodgkin lymphoma. The CDR3 DNA is TGCGCCAGCAGCTTGGTTCCCGGGGTCGGTCAGCCCCAGCATTTT. It specifies CASSLVPGVGQPQHF.